This is a list of T cell receptor beta chains from one sample in a study of T cell responses to AZD1222 COVID-19 vaccine. The table came from immunoSEQ multiplex PCR; TCRdb's copy has only in-frame clones and leaves some out. This sample has approximately 300,000 clones, with around 93% found just once. Sequences were derived from peripheral blood, sampled 28 days after the second AZD1222 dose. The receptors were gathered from an adult who received the AZD1222 COVID-19 vaccine. Each CDR3 is given with its conserved first and last residue. D genes are given only for firm matches.

TRBV28	.	TRBJ2-7	13	CASSFGPRLEQYF	TGTGCCAGCAGTTTTGGGCCCCGGCTCGAGCAGTACTTC
TRBV6-5	.	TRBJ2-7	12	CATHRGRYEQYF	TGTGCCACCCATAGAGGGAGGTACGAGCAGTACTTC
TRBV7-8	TRBD1	TRBJ2-4	17	CASSLARTGIPKNIQYF	TGTGCCAGCAGCTTAGCCCGGACAGGGATCCCCAAAAACATTCAGTACTTC
TRBV4-2	.	TRBJ2-3	15	CASSQEPRGTDTQYF	TGTGCCAGCAGCCAAGAACCCCGGGGCACAGATACGCAGTATTTT
TRBV7-9	TRBD2	TRBJ2-1	15	CASSLIAGGFREQFF	TGTGCCAGCAGCTTGATAGCGGGGGGTTTCCGGGAGCAGTTCTTC
TRBV3-1/TRBV3-2	TRBD2	TRBJ2-7	15	CASSLGLAGGYEQYF	TGTGCCAGCAGCCTCGGACTAGCGGGGGGCTACGAGCAGTACTTC
TRBV5-1	.	TRBJ1-1	13	CASSFGGLNEAFF	TGCGCCAGCAGCTTCGGGGGGCTTAATGAAGCTTTCTTT
TRBV18	.	TRBJ1-5	14	CASSPQGPDQPQHF	TGTGCCAGCTCACCACAGGGTCCCGATCAGCCCCAGCATTTT
TRBV6-5	.	TRBJ1-2	15	CASSSSGGQDYGYTF	TGTGCCAGCAGTTCCTCTGGGGGGCAAGACTATGGCTACACCTTC
TRBV7-2	TRBD1	TRBJ1-2	16	CASSLVSGGSPSGYTF	TGTGCCAGCAGCTTAGTGTCAGGGGGCTCGCCAAGTGGCTACACCTTC
TRBV5-6	TRBD1	TRBJ1-2	14	CASSPRTGNYGYTF	TGTGCCAGCAGCCCACGGACAGGGAACTATGGCTACACCTTC
TRBV28	TRBD1	TRBJ1-4	13	CASSTRDREKLFF	TGTGCCAGCAGTACCCGGGACAGAGAAAAACTGTTTTTT
TRBV3-1/TRBV3-2	TRBD1	TRBJ1-3	15	CASREQGVSGNTIYF	TGTGCCAGCCGCGAACAGGGGGTATCAGGAAACACCATATATTTT
TRBV5-6	.	TRBJ2-1	14	CASSLGVLYNEQFF	TGTGCCAGCAGCTTGGGGGTACTCTACAATGAGCAGTTCTTC
TRBV18	TRBD1	TRBJ1-2	15	CASSPGTGGDYGYTF	TGTGCCAGCTCACCGGGGACAGGGGGAGACTATGGCTACACCTTC
TRBV2	.	TRBJ2-6	14	CASTPTNRANVLTF	TGTGCCAGCACCCCGACTAATCGGGCCAACGTCCTGACTTTC
TRBV28	TRBD2	TRBJ2-7	17	CASSHSGTSGRKHEQYF	TGTGCCAGCAGTCATTCCGGGACTAGCGGGAGGAAGCACGAGCAGTACTTC
TRBV2	.	TRBJ1-5	13	CASIRTSGQPQHF	TGTGCCAGCATCCGGACCTCTGGTCAGCCCCAGCATTTT
TRBV28	.	TRBJ1-3	15	CATGGQATSGNTIYF	TGTGCCACCGGGGGGCAGGCCACCTCTGGAAACACCATATATTTT
TRBV19	.	TRBJ1-1	12	CASYTVGTEAFF	TGTGCCAGTTATACCGTCGGCACTGAAGCTTTCTTT